This record covers a single TCR beta chain. TCRdb's table, derived via immunoSEQ multiplex PCR, lists solely in-frame clones and lacks some. Of over 85,000 clones listed, approximately 93% are singletons. These data come from a study of siplizumab effects on memory and regulatory T cells. Germline V CDR1 and CDR2: MNHNY, SVGAGI (reference sequence). The CDR3 has 13 amino acids. Trimming took off 7 bases at V and 6 bases at J, with 16 bases between the two ends. The J gene is TRBJ2-7, the V gene TRBV6-6, with D perhaps TRBD2 (6 bases). The clonotype was recovered from a human donor in good health. The sample comprised CD8+ T cells sorted from blood. The CDR3 loop is CASTKALAGEQYF. CDR3 in DNA: TGTGCCAGCACCAAGGCACTAGCCGGCGAGCAGTACTTC.